The entry below describes one T cell receptor beta chain. What this receptor recognizes is not known. Base quality data are lacking; no much larger clone is found one base away. This entry comes from a study of shared clonotypes between healthy human individuals (TCRdb year 2020). Study-level background: A few men and two women, aged 18 to 49 years, made up the cohort. For each donor, CD4 naive and CD4 memory were each given three plates, CD8 naive was given two plates, and CD8 memory was given one plate. Different laboratories and diverse techniques were used to prepare libraries and sequence TCR repertoires, to increase sequencing depth and limit assay-specific biases. The study deeply sequenced blood TCR repertoires of about 5 healthy adults to estimate repertoire size and the extent of clonotype sharing between individuals. Between about 0.85 and 8.9 billion PBMCs per donor were obtained by leukapheresis.

CD8 naive samples consisted of CD45RO-negative cells that were positively selected for CCR7, yielding a CD45RA+CCR7+ population without TemRA cells. The donors were healthy, HIV-negative adults with no recently reported acute infections or vaccinations. Every donor was a Caucasian adult living in Nashville, Tennessee, USA. Blood was collected by leukapheresis, and PBMCs were isolated by Ficoll-Histopaque density gradient centrifugation and then cryopreserved in liquid nitrogen vapor phase. Analytical flow cytometry was used to check the purity and quantity of each magnetically sorted T cell population. Each sorted fraction had its genomic DNA isolated and then quantified by UV absorbance on a Nanodrop 2000c. Using the deep immunoSEQ assay, TCR CDR3 regions were amplified from genomic DNA by multiplex PCR. For each cell subset, the extracted genomic DNA was distributed evenly across all wells of several immunoSEQ 96-well plates, and each plate served as one replicate. For sorted subsets, 150 to 250 ng genomic DNA, equal to tens of thousands of T cell genomes, was loaded into each replicate PCR. The purified libraries were quantified using a Qubit 3.0 fluorometer, sized with a Bioanalyzer 2100, and then quantified again using the KAPA Library Quantification kit. Each immunoSEQ 96-well plate was sequenced on its own single-read 150-cycle Illumina NextSeq 550 flow cell. For the original study's pipeline: Because the immunoSEQ output held only junctional sequences and lacked quality scores, the filtering could not match the filtering applied to full-length reads. Sequences were annotated with PyIR, a Python wrapper for IgBLAST v1.9, using IMGT germline references to assign V/J genes and CDR3. Reads were filtered out if the reads had weak V/J assignments (E-value above 1e-6), no CDR3, stop codons, out-of-frame junctions, or ambiguous translated residues. V3J clonotypes were defined as sequences sharing the same inferred V gene, J gene, and CDR3 amino acid sequence. To compute the percentage overlap between repertoires, the number of shared unique clonotypes was divided by the size of the smaller repertoire. Repertoire richness was assessed with RTK rarefaction, the Chao1 estimator, and Recon v2.1 estimates of unobserved clonotypes. OLGA was used to compute generation probabilities for all TCRbeta clonotypes that the gDNA method yielded from several donors. Not all clones reach the TCRdb copy of this immuneACCESS table, which keeps in-frame sequences only. Checked studies attribute under half of the gap to unresolved V genes and leave the rest unexplained. V and J calls and clone size come straight from that table; D and trimming were deduced from the DNA. Counted in this sample were around 2,000,000 clones; approximately 95% of them appeared once. The top ten clones comprise roughly 1% of the sample.

Study-level results and caveats: Naive subsets generally had larger estimated clonotype richness than memory subsets did. Only blood was sampled, and tissue TCR repertoires likely differ from those in blood. Pairwise subsampling led to the expectation that sequencing depth would affect the degree of clonotype sharing among donors. Because the study included a small number of donors, the genetic and exposure-history diversity represented was limited. Higher generation probabilities were observed for clonotypes shared by all four sorted-subset donors than for non-shared clonotypes. Rarefaction of sorted-subset datasets indicated incomplete sequencing despite the large sequencing depth. About 5% of naive CD4, 3.5% of naive CD8, roughly 2.4% of memory CD4, and roughly 0.4% of memory CD8 clonotypes were shared across several donors.

Sequences were obtained from naive CD8+ T cells sorted from blood. In the paper's terms, the cell subset or site label means: CD45RA+CCR7+. This receptor was identified in a young man in good health.

The CDR3 region reads CASSWPLYEQYF. The DNA is as follows: TGTGCCAGCAGCTGGCCCCTCTACGAGCAGTACTTC. The chain joins TRBV28 to TRBJ2-7; the D segment cannot be called with confidence. V drops 6 bases and J drops 3 bases, leaving 9 bases in between. CDR1 and CDR2, looked up from the germline V gene, are MDHEN and SYDVKM. The CDR3 covers 12 residues, taking in both the cysteine and the phenylalanine. Only the CDR3 DNA stays, 36 bases, in frame from base 1.